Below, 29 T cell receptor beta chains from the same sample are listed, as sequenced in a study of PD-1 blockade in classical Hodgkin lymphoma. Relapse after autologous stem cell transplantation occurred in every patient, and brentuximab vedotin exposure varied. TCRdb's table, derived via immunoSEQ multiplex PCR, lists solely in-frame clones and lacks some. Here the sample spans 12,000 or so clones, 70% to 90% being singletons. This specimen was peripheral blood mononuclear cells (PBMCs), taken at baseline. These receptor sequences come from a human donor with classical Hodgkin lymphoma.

CDR3 bases: TGTGCCAGCAGCTTAGCCGAATCCGGGACAGGTGAAGCTTTCTTT. Amino acids: CASSLAESGTGEAFF. The rearrangement joins TRBV11-2 to TRBJ1-1, with 8 bases fitting TRBD1. The CDR3 contains 15 residues. Germline trimming cut 1 base from V and 7 bases from J; bases unmatched to any gene: 8. CDR1 SGHAT and CDR2 FQNNGV come from the germline V gene.

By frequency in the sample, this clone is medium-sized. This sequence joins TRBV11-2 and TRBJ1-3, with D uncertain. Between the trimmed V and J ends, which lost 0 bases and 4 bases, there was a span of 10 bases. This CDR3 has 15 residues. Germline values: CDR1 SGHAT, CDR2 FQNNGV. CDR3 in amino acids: CASSLEHQLGNTIYF. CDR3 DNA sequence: TGTGCCAGCAGCTTAGAGCACCAGTTAGGAAACACCATATATTTT. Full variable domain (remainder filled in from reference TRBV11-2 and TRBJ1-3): EAGVAQSPRYKIIEKRQSVAFWCNPISGHATLYWYQQILGQGPKLLIQFQNNGVVDDSQLPKDRFSAERLKGVDSTLKIQPAKLEDSAVYLCASSLEHQLGNTIYFGEGSWLTVV.

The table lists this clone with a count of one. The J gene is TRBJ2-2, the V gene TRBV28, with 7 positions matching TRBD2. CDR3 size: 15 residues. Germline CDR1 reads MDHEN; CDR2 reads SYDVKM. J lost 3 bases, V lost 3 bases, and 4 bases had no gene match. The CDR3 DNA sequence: TGTGCCAGCAGTTTTCAAGCGGGGCACACCGGGGAGCTGTTTTTT. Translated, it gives CASSFQAGHTGELFF.

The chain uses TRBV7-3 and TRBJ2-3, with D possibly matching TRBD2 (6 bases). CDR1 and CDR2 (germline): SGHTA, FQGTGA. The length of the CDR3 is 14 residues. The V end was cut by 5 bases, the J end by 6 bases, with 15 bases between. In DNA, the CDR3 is TGTGCCAGCAGCCGGACCCTCGGAGGGGATACGCAGTATTTT. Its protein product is CASSRTLGGDTQYF.

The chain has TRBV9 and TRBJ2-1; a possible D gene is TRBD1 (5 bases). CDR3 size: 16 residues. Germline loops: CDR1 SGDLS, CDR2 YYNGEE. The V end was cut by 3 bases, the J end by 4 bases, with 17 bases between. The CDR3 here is CASSDRRQGPYNEQFF. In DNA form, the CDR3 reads TGTGCCAGCAGCGATCGCAGGCAGGGTCCATACAATGAGCAGTTCTTC.

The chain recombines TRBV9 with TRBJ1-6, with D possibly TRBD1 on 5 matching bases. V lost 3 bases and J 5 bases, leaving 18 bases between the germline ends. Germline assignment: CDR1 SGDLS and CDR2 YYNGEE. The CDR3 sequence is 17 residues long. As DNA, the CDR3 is TGTGCCAGCAGCGAAAGGGGAGAAGGGTCACATAATTCACCCCTCCACTTT. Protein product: CASSERGEGSHNSPLHF.

The CDR3 here is CATSLRGGENGELFF. In DNA, the CDR3 is TGTGCCACCAGCCTAAGGGGGGGGGAAAACGGGGAGCTGTTTTTT. This chain links TRBV15 with TRBJ2-2; TRBD2 might be the D (7 bases). The CDR3 is made up of 15 amino acids. Looked up from germline, CDR1 is LNHNV and CDR2 is YYDKDF (reference sequence). Deletions cut 5 bases from V and 7 bases from J, with 17 bases between.

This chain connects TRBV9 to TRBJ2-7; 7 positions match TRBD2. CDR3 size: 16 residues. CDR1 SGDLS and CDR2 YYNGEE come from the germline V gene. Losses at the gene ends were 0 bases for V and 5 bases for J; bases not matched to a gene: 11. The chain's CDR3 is CASSVATGPGGDEQYF. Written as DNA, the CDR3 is TGTGCCAGCAGCGTAGCTACAGGCCCTGGGGGGGACGAGCAGTACTTC.

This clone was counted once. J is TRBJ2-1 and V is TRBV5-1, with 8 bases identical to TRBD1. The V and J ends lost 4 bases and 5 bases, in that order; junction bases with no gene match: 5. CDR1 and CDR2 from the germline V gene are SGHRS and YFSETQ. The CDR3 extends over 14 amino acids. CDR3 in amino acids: CASSPRTGHNEQFF. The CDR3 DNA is TGCGCCAGCAGCCCCCGGACAGGGCACAATGAGCAGTTCTTC.

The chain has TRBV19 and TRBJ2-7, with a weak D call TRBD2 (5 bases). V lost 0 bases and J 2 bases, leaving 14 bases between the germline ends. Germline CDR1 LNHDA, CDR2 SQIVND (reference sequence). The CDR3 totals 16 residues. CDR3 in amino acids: CASSIDLGEMAYEQYF. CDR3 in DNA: TGTGCCAGTAGTATAGATCTTGGGGAGATGGCCTACGAGCAGTACTTC.

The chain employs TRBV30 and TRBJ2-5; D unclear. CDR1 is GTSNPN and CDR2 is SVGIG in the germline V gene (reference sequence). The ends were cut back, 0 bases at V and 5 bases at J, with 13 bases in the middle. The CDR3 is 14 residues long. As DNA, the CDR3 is TGTGCCTGGAGTGTAAAGGTTCCCCCGGAGACCCAGTACTTC. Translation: CAWSVKVPPETQYF.

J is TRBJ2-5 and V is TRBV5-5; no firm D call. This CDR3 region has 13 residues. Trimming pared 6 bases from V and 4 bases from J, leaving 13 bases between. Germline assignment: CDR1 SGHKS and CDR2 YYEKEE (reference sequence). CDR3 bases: TGTGCCAGCATCCGGACGGCCACAGAGACCCAGTACTTC. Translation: CASIRTATETQYF.

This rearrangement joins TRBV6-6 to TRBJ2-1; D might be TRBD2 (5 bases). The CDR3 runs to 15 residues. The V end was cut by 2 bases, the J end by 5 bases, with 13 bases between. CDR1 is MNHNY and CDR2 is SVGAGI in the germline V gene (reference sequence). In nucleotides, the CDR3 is TGTGCCAGCAGTTACACCGGGATTCCCAACAATGAGCAGTTCTTC. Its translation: CASSYTGIPNNEQFF.

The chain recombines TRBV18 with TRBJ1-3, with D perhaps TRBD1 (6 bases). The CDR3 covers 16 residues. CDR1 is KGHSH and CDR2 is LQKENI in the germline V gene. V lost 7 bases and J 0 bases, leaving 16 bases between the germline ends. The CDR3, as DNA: TGTGCCAGCTTCCGCAGACAGGAGAGCTCTGGAAACACCATATATTTT. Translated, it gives CASFRRQESSGNTIYF.

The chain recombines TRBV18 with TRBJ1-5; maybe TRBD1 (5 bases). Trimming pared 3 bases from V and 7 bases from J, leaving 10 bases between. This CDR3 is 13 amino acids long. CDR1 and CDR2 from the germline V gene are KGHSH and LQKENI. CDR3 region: CASSPGLEQPQHF. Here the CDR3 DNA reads TGTGCCAGCTCACCGGGGCTGGAGCAGCCCCAGCATTTT.

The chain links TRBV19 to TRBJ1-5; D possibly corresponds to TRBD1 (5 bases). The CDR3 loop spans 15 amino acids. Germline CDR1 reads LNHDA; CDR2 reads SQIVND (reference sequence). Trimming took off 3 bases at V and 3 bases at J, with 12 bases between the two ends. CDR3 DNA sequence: TGTGCCAGTAGTATGGATCAGGGTCACAATCAGCCCCAGCATTTT. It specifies CASSMDQGHNQPQHF.

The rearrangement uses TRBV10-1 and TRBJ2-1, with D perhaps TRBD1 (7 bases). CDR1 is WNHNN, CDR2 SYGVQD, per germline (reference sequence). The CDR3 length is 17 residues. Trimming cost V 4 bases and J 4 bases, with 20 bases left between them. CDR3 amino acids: CASSGIQAGQHYNEQFF. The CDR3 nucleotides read TGCGCCAGCAGTGGGATACAGGCGGGACAGCATTACAATGAGCAGTTCTTC.

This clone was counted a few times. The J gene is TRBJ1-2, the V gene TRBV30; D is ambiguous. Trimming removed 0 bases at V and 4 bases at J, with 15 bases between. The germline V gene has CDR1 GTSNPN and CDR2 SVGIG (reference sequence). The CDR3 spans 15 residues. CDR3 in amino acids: CAWSVKLGRLYGYTF. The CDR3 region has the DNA TGTGCCTGGAGTGTTAAGCTCGGCCGACTCTATGGCTACACCTTC.

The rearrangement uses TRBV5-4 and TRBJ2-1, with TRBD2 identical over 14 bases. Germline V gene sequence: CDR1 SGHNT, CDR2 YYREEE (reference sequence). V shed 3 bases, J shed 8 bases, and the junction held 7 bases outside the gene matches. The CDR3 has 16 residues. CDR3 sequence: CASSSRLAGGLDEQFF. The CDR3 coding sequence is TGTGCCAGCAGCTCTCGACTAGCGGGAGGGCTAGATGAGCAGTTCTTC.

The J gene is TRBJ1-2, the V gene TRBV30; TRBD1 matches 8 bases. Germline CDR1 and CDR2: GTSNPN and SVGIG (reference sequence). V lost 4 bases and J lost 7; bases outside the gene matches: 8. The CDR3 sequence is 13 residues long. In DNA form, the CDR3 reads TGTGCCTGGATGTTACAGGGGGTCTTTGGCTACACCTTC. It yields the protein CAWMLQGVFGYTF.

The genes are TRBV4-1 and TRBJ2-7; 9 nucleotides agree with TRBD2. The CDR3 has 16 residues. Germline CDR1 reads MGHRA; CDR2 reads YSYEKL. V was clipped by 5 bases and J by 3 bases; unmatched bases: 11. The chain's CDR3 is CASSDWGGGAHYEQYF. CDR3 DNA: TGCGCCAGCAGCGACTGGGGCGGGGGGGCCCACTACGAGCAGTACTTC.

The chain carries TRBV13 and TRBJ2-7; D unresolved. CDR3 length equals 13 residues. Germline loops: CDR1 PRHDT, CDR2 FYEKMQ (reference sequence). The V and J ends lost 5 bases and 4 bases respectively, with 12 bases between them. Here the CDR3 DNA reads TGTGCCAGCAGCCCGGATAATCTTTACGAGCAGTACTTC. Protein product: CASSPDNLYEQYF.

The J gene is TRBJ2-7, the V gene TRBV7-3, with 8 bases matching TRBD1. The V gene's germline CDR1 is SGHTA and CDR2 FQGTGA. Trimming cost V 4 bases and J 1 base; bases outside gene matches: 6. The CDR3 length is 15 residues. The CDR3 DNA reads TGTGCCAGCAGCTCCAGGACAGGGCCATCCTACGAGCAGTACTTC. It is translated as CASSSRTGPSYEQYF.

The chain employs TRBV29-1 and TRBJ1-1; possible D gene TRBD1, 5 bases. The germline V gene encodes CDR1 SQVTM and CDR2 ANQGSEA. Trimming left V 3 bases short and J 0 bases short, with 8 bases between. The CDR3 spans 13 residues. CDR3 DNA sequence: TGCAGCGTTGACGGGGCAATGAACACTGAAGCTTTCTTT. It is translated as CSVDGAMNTEAFF.

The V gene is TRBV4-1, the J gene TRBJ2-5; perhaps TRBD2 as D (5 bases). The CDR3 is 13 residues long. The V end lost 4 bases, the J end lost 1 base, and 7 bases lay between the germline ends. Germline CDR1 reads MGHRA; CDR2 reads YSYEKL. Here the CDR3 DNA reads TGCGCCAGCAGCCGGGGAGTCCAAGAGACCCAGTACTTC. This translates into CASSRGVQETQYF.

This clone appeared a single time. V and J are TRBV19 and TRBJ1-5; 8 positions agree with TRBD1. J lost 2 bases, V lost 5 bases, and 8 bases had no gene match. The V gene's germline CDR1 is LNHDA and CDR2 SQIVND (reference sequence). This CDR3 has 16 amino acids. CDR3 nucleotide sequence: TGTGCCAGTAGTCAAGAACAGGGGGGGCGCAATCAGCCCCAGCATTTT. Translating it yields CASSQEQGGRNQPQHF.

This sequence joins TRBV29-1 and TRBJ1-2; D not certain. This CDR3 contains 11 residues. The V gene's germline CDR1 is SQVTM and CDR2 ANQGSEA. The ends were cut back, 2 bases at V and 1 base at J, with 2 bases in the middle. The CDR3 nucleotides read TGCAGCGTTGAACATAACTATGGCTACACCTTC. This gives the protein CSVEHNYGYTF.

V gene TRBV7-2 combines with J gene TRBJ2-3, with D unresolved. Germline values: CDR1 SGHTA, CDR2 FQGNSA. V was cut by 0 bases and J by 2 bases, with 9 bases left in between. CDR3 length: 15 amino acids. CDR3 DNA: TGTGCCAGCAGCTTAGCGGTCAGACTCACAGATACGCAGTATTTT. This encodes CASSLAVRLTDTQYF. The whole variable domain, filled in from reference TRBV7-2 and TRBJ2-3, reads GAGVSQSPSNKVTEKGKDVELRCDPISGHTALYWYRQSLGQGLEFLIYFQGNSAPDKSGLPSDRFSAERTGGSVSTLTIQRTQQEDSAVYLCASSLAVRLTDTQYFGPGTRLTVL.

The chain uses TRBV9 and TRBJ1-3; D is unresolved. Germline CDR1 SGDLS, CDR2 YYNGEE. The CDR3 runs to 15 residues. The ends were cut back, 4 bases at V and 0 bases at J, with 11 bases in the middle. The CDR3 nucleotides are TGTGCCAGCAGCCCTATTGGCTACTCTGGAAACACCATATATTTT. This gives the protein CASSPIGYSGNTIYF.